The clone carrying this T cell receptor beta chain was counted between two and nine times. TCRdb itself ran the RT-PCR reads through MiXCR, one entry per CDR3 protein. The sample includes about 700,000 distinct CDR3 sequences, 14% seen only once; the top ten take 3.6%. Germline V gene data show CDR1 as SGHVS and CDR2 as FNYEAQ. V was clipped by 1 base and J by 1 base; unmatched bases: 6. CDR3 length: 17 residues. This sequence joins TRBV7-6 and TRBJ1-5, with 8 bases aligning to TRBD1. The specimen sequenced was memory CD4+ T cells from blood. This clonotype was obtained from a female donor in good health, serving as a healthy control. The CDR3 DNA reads TGTGCCAGCAGCTTAGGGCCGGGACAGGCGAGCAATCAGCCCCAGCATTTT. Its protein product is CASSLGPGQASNQPQHF.